This T cell receptor beta chain stems from a study of technical replicates of blood from a handful of donors. CDR3 length: 16 amino acids. Germline loops: CDR1 MNHNY, CDR2 SVGAGI (reference sequence). V was clipped by 6 bases and J by 1 base; unmatched bases: 9. Clones were read by immunoSEQ multiplex PCR, and TCRdb kept only the in-frame ones, dropping some. The data hold nearly 90,000 clones, with around 93% observed a single time. Input material: T cells isolated from PBMCs. The TCR comes from a human donor in good health. The genes are TRBV6-6 and TRBJ2-7; 10 bases are a match to TRBD2. CDR3 DNA sequence: TGTGCCAGCAGCGGACCCAGCGGGAGGGGATCCTACGAGCAGTACTTC. It translates to CASSGPSGRGSYEQYF.